This is a list of T cell receptor beta chains from one sample in a study of CD8+ T cells in alopecia areata. TCRdb's table, derived via immunoSEQ multiplex PCR, lists solely in-frame clones and lacks some. This sample yields fewer than 250,000 clones, of which about 64% are seen a single time; about 4.2% belongs to the top ten. The source material was CD4+ T cells sorted from blood, sampled at week 4, from a patient treated with tofacitinib. These receptors were taken from a human donor with alopecia areata. Each CDR3 is given without its conserved first and last residue. D genes are given only for firm matches.

j_call: TRBJ2-1; v_call: TRBV11-2; d_call: TRBD2; cdr3_aa: ASSIIAGGLPSYNEQF
j_call: TRBJ2-7; v_call: TRBV2; d_call: TRBD2; cdr3_aa: ASSLTSASSYEQY
j_call: TRBJ2-5; v_call: TRBV5-1; d_call: .; cdr3_aa: ASSLMADQETQY
j_call: TRBJ2-5; v_call: TRBV7-2; d_call: .; cdr3_aa: ASSFIGGRETQY
j_call: TRBJ2-4; v_call: TRBV7-8; d_call: TRBD2; cdr3_aa: ASSSTGGDIQY
j_call: TRBJ1-6; v_call: TRBV6-5; d_call: .; cdr3_aa: ASSLRMGDGSPLH
j_call: TRBJ1-2; v_call: TRBV19; d_call: TRBD1; cdr3_aa: ASQYGGQFYGYT
j_call: TRBJ1-6; v_call: TRBV30; d_call: .; cdr3_aa: AWSKTGGPLH
j_call: TRBJ2-1; v_call: TRBV27; d_call: TRBD1; cdr3_aa: ASSLGQDSYNEQF
j_call: TRBJ2-7; v_call: TRBV25-1; d_call: .; cdr3_aa: ASSQRFEQY
j_call: TRBJ2-6; v_call: TRBV13; d_call: TRBD1; cdr3_aa: ASSWARDRARSGANVLT
j_call: TRBJ2-1; v_call: TRBV5-1; d_call: .; cdr3_aa: ASSLGRRSSYNEQF
j_call: TRBJ1-1; v_call: TRBV28; d_call: .; cdr3_aa: ASSLAGRRVEAF
j_call: TRBJ1-2; v_call: TRBV6-5; d_call: TRBD1; cdr3_aa: ASSYAGTGGYGYT
j_call: TRBJ2-5; v_call: TRBV11-2; d_call: .; cdr3_aa: ASSPDLIETQY
j_call: TRBJ2-1; v_call: TRBV29-1; d_call: TRBD2; cdr3_aa: SVGHRGLAGGHEQF
j_call: TRBJ1-2; v_call: TRBV4-2; d_call: .; cdr3_aa: ASSQVAGAQNYGYT
j_call: TRBJ2-7; v_call: TRBV29-1; d_call: TRBD2; cdr3_aa: SVAVEWEGRYEQY
j_call: TRBJ1-6; v_call: TRBV7-9; d_call: .; cdr3_aa: ASSLGESPLH
j_call: TRBJ1-2; v_call: TRBV2; d_call: TRBD1; cdr3_aa: ASRFGTDYGYT
j_call: TRBJ1-1; v_call: TRBV6-5; d_call: TRBD1; cdr3_aa: ASSYSDREDEAF
j_call: TRBJ2-7; v_call: TRBV11-1; d_call: .; cdr3_aa: ASSVLPRGDYEQY
j_call: TRBJ2-7; v_call: TRBV20-1; d_call: .; cdr3_aa: SALRNYEQY
j_call: TRBJ1-2; v_call: TRBV2; d_call: .; cdr3_aa: ASSYAGGYT
j_call: TRBJ2-3; v_call: TRBV30; d_call: .; cdr3_aa: AWSRALTDTQY
j_call: TRBJ1-2; v_call: TRBV19; d_call: .; cdr3_aa: ASSIRGDYGYT
j_call: TRBJ1-2; v_call: TRBV30; d_call: .; cdr3_aa: AWSTGTIVSGYT
j_call: TRBJ2-2; v_call: TRBV2; d_call: .; cdr3_aa: ASAAGTAYTGELF
j_call: TRBJ1-2; v_call: TRBV6-5; d_call: .; cdr3_aa: ASSPTGPYGYT
j_call: TRBJ2-3; v_call: TRBV5-1; d_call: .; cdr3_aa: ASSFLQGTVDTQY
j_call: TRBJ2-5; v_call: TRBV14; d_call: .; cdr3_aa: ASSPGAIWAGETQY
j_call: TRBJ1-4; v_call: TRBV27; d_call: .; cdr3_aa: ASSFPGNGELF
j_call: TRBJ2-3; v_call: TRBV7-2; d_call: .; cdr3_aa: ASSLAAGRDTQY
j_call: TRBJ2-3; v_call: TRBV2; d_call: TRBD1; cdr3_aa: ASSDRDRGVTDTQY
j_call: TRBJ2-5; v_call: TRBV5-1; d_call: .; cdr3_aa: ASSLGGQETQY
j_call: TRBJ1-3; v_call: TRBV30; d_call: .; cdr3_aa: AWSVAQPHTIY
j_call: TRBJ1-5; v_call: TRBV15; d_call: .; cdr3_aa: ATSREGGPQH
j_call: TRBJ1-1; v_call: TRBV29-1; d_call: .; cdr3_aa: SVSTGEELEAF
j_call: TRBJ1-5; v_call: TRBV29-1; d_call: .; cdr3_aa: SLNSYEGKNSNQPQH
j_call: TRBJ1-1; v_call: TRBV30; d_call: .; cdr3_aa: AWSATRVAF
j_call: TRBJ1-2; v_call: TRBV5-6; d_call: .; cdr3_aa: ASSLWEAVSGYT
j_call: TRBJ1-1; v_call: TRBV30; d_call: TRBD1; cdr3_aa: AWDTTGTEAF
j_call: TRBJ2-3; v_call: TRBV7-2; d_call: TRBD2; cdr3_aa: ASSLSGRGGQDTQY
j_call: TRBJ2-2; v_call: TRBV5-6; d_call: .; cdr3_aa: ASSLWLPNTGELF
j_call: TRBJ2-1; v_call: TRBV4-3; d_call: .; cdr3_aa: ASSQDGGPYNEQF
j_call: TRBJ1-6; v_call: TRBV2; d_call: .; cdr3_aa: ASRGGYSPLH
j_call: TRBJ2-5; v_call: TRBV23-1; d_call: .; cdr3_aa: ASPRDFGTQY
j_call: TRBJ2-3; v_call: TRBV4-3; d_call: TRBD1; cdr3_aa: ASSQDGGRDRVATDTQY
j_call: TRBJ2-7; v_call: TRBV27; d_call: TRBD1; cdr3_aa: ASSSPGQGKYEQY
j_call: TRBJ1-4; v_call: TRBV30; d_call: .; cdr3_aa: AWSPGSSTNEKLF